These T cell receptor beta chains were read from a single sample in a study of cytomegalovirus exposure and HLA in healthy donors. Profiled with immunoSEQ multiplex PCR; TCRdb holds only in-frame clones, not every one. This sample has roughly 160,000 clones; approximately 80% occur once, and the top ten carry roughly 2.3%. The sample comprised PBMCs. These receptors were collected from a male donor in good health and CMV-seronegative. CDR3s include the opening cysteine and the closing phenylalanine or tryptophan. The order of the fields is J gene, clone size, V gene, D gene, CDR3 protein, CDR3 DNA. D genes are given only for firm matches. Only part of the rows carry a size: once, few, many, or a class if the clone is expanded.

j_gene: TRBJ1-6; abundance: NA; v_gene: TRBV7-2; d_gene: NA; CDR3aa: CASSLRVGGDSPLHF; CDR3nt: TGTGCCAGCAGCTTAAGAGTCGGAGGGGATTCACCCCTCCACTTT
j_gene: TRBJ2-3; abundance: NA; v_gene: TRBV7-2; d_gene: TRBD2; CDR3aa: CASSPTMRTRLTDTQYF; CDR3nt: TGTGCCAGCAGCCCTACGATGCGGACTAGACTTACCGATACGCAGTATTTT
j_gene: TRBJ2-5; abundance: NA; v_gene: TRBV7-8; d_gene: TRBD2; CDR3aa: CASSRTSGGLETQYF; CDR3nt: TGTGCCAGCAGCAGAACTAGCGGGGGGCTGGAGACCCAGTACTTC
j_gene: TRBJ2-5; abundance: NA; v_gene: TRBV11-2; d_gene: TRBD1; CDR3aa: CASTLPGQGAETQYF; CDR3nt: TGTGCCAGCACGCTCCCGGGACAGGGGGCAGAGACCCAGTACTTC
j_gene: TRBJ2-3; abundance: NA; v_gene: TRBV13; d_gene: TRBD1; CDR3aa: CASSRDRGRTDTQYF; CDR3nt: TGTGCCAGCAGCCGGGACAGGGGGAGGACGGATACGCAGTATTTT
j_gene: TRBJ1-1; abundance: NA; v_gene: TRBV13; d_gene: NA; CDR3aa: CASSQRLGTEAFF; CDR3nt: TGTGCCAGCAGCCAGAGGCTGGGCACTGAAGCTTTCTTT
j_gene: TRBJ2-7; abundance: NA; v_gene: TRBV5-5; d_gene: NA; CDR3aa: CASSLVGERREQYF; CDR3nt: TGTGCCAGCAGCTTGGTAGGGGAACGGCGCGAGCAGTACTTC
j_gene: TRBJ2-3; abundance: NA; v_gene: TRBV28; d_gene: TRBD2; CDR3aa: CASSALVAGVGDTQYF; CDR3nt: TGTGCCAGCAGCGCCCTGGTAGCGGGAGTAGGAGATACGCAGTATTTT
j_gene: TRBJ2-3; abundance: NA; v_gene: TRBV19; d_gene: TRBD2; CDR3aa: CASSAGGPRTDTQYF; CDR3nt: TGTGCCAGTAGTGCGGGGGGACCTCGGACAGATACGCAGTATTTT
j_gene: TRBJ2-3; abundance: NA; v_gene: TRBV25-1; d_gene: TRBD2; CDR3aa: CASSQRGGDTQYF; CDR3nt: TGTGCCAGCAGTCAGCGGGGGGGGGATACGCAGTATTTT
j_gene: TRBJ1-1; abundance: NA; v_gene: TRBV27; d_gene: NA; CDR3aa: CASSSPPVGHPETEAFF; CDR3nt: TGTGCCAGCAGTTCACCCCCCGTGGGACACCCGGAGACTGAAGCTTTCTTT
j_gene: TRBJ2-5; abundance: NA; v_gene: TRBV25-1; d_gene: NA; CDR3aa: CASSEGVRVPETQYF; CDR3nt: TGTGCCAGCAGTGAAGGGGTCAGGGTACCGGAGACCCAGTACTTC
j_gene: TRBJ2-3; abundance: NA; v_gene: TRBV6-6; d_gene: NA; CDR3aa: CASSRTHRENTDTQYF; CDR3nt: TGTGCCAGCAGCCGTACTCACAGGGAAAATACAGATACGCAGTATTTT
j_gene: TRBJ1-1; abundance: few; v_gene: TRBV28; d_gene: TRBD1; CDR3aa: CASRPQGALTEAFF; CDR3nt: TGTGCCAGCAGACCCCAGGGGGCGCTCACTGAAGCTTTCTTT
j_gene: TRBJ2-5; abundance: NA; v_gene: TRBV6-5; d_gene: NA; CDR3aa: CASSYSWAGETQYF; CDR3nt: TGTGCCAGCAGTTACTCGTGGGCGGGGGAGACCCAGTACTTC
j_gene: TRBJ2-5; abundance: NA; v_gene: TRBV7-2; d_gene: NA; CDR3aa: CASSLTVSWIGETQYF; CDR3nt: TGTGCCAGCAGCTTAACCGTTAGCTGGATAGGAGAGACCCAGTACTTC
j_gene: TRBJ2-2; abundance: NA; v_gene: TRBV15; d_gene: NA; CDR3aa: CATSREVASANTGELFF; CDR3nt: TGTGCCACCAGCAGAGAAGTAGCTAGCGCAAACACCGGGGAGCTGTTTTTT
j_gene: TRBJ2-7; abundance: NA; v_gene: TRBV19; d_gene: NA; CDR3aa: CASSIAGQFYEQYF; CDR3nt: TGTGCCAGTAGTATTGCGGGACAGTTCTACGAGCAGTACTTC
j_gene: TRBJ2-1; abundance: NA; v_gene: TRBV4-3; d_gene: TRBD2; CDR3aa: CASRPELASSYNEQFF; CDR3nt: TGCGCCAGCAGGCCAGAACTAGCGAGCTCCTACAATGAGCAGTTCTTC
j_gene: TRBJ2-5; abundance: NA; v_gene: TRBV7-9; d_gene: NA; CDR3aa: CASSLVGGETQYF; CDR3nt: TGTGCCAGCAGCTTAGTTGGGGGGGAGACCCAGTACTTC
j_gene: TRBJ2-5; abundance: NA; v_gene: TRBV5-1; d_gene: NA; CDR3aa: CASSPGDSQETQYF; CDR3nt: TGCGCCAGCAGCCCGGGGGATAGCCAAGAGACCCAGTACTTC
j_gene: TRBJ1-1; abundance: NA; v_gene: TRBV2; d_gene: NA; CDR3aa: CASRVGGRTEAFF; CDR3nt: TGTGCCAGCAGGGTGGGGGGGAGAACTGAAGCTTTCTTT
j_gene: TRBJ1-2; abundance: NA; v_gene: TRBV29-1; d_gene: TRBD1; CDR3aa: CSVATGGEDGYTF; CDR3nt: TGCAGCGTTGCGACAGGGGGCGAAGATGGCTACACCTTC
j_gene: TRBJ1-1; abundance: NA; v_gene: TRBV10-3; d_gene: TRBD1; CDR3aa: CAIRRTGEVVATEAFF; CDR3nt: TGTGCCATCCGACGGACAGGGGAAGTAGTGGCAACTGAAGCTTTCTTT
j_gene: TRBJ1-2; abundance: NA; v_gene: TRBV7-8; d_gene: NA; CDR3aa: CASSLRDYYGYTF; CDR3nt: TGTGCCAGCAGCCTCAGGGATTACTATGGCTACACCTTC
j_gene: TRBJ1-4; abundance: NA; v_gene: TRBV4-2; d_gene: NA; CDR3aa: CASSPRQATNEKLFF; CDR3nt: TGTGCCAGCAGCCCGCGACAGGCCACGAATGAAAAACTGTTTTTT